Included here is one T cell receptor (beta chain) sequence, with context. The TCR beta repertoire was assessed by survey-level immunoSEQ sequencing. Method: immunoSEQ multiplex PCR; TCRdb's copy keeps in-frame clones and lacks some. This table has 68,000 or so clones, 85% to 95% appearing once. Germline values: CDR1 MNHEY, CDR2 SVGEGT. The CDR3 extends over 15 amino acids. Trimming removed 4 bases at V and 0 bases at J, with 10 bases between. This TCR came from a man aged 35-49 years with rheumatoid arthritis. The chain uses TRBV6-2 or TRBV6-3 and TRBJ1-5; possibly TRBD1 for D (5 bases). Sequenced sample: PBMCs. The CDR3 spells CASSSRGDSNQPQHF. The DNA of the CDR3 is TGTGCCAGCAGTTCCCGGGGGGATAGCAATCAGCCCCAGCATTTT.